What follows are 19 T cell receptor beta chains derived from one specimen sequenced in a study of blood T cell repertoires in COVID-19. Sequenced by immunoSEQ multiplex PCR; TCRdb stores in-frame clones only, minus some. The sample carries 100,000 to 150,000 clones, 85% to 90% recorded once. Sequencing input: peripheral blood. These TCRs come from a man of 80 years or more with active or convalescent COVID-19.

This chain joins TRBV18 and TRBJ1-2; 7 bases agree with TRBD1. With V trimmed by 3 bases and J by 4 bases, 5 bases remained unmatched. Germline CDR1 KGHSH, CDR2 LQKENI. The CDR3 covers 14 residues. Here the CDR3 reads CASSPGQESYGYTF. The CDR3 nucleotides are TGTGCCAGCTCACCTGGACAGGAAAGCTATGGCTACACCTTC. Full variable domain (outside the CDR3, taken from reference TRBV18 and TRBJ1-2): NAGVMQNPRHLVRRRGQEARLRCSPMKGHSHVYWYRQLPEEGLKFMVYLQKENIIDESGMPKERFSAEFPKEGPSILRIQQVVRGDSAAYFCASSPGQESYGYTFGSGTRLTVV.

The rearrangement uses TRBV18 and TRBJ1-1; a possible D gene is TRBD1 (5 bases). The CDR3 covers 13 residues. From germline, CDR1 is KGHSH and CDR2 LQKENI. Trimming left V 6 bases short and J 3 bases short, with 11 bases between. The CDR3, as DNA: TGTGCCAGCTCGCATGGGGGGTACACTGAAGCTTTCTTT. It specifies CASSHGGYTEAFF. The entire variable domain, with the rest obtained from reference TRBV18 and TRBJ1-1, is as follows: NAGVMQNPRHLVRRRGQEARLRCSPMKGHSHVYWYRQLPEEGLKFMVYLQKENIIDESGMPKERFSAEFPKEGPSILRIQQVVRGDSAAYFCASSHGGYTEAFFGQGTRLTVV.

This clone was found once. The V and J genes are TRBV3-1 (or the pseudogene TRBV3-2) and TRBJ2-7; D is possibly TRBD1 (5 bases). The V end was cut by 1 base, the J end by 5 bases, with 15 bases between. The CDR3 extends over 15 amino acids. Germline lookup yields CDR1 LGHDT and CDR2 YNNKEL (reference sequence). CDR3 DNA: TGTGCCAGCAGCCAAGTCGGCAGGGCCAACGACGAGCAGTACTTC. Its translation: CASSQVGRANDEQYF.

About this clone itself: This sample includes further DNA sequences coding for the same CDR3. V and J are TRBV12-3 or TRBV12-4 and TRBJ1-2, with D perhaps TRBD1 (6 bases). V was trimmed by 5 bases and J by 4 bases, leaving 11 bases between them. The CDR3 runs 13 residues. The CDR3, as DNA: TGTGCCAGCAGTCTGGGACAAGGCTATGGCTACACCTTC. It is translated as CASSLGQGYGYTF.

The chain is built from TRBV9 and TRBJ2-2, with D possibly matching TRBD1 (7 bases). Trimming took off 1 base at V and 1 base at J, with 11 bases between the two ends. Germline CDR1 reads SGDLS; CDR2 reads YYNGEE. The CDR3 has 16 residues. In DNA form, the CDR3 reads TGTGCCAGCAGCGTAAGACAGGGACTGAACACCGGGGAGCTGTTTTTT. Protein: CASSVRQGLNTGELFF.

The chain recombines TRBV9 with TRBJ2-1, with 8 bases fitting TRBD1. The V and J ends lost 3 bases and 4 bases, in that order; junction bases with no gene match: 9. The CDR3 spans 16 residues. From germline, CDR1 is SGDLS and CDR2 YYNGEE. The CDR3: CASSADQGALYNEQFF. The CDR3 coding sequence is TGTGCCAGCAGCGCTGACCAGGGGGCGCTTTACAATGAGCAGTTCTTC.

The rearrangement uses TRBV5-4 and TRBJ2-7; 9 bases map to TRBD1. The CDR3 covers 15 residues. The V gene end was trimmed by 5 bases and the J gene end by 6 bases; junction bases not matched to a gene: 12. The germline CDR1 and CDR2 sequences are SGHNT and YYREEE (reference sequence). The CDR3 DNA reads TGTGCCAGCAGTGACCCCGGGACAGGGTTGACCGAGCAGTACTTC. It yields the protein CASSDPGTGLTEQYF.

The CDR3 reads CSVYKRDKGTQYF. The CDR3 region has the DNA TGCAGCGTCTATAAGCGGGACAAGGGGACCCAGTACTTC. The V and J genes are TRBV29-1 and TRBJ2-5, with D tentatively TRBD2 (7 bases). Trimming cost V 6 bases and J 7 bases, with 18 bases left between them. CDR1 is SQVTM and CDR2 is ANQGSEA in the germline V gene. This CDR3 is 13 amino acids long. The whole variable domain, filled in from reference TRBV29-1 and TRBJ2-5, reads SAVISQKPSRDICQRGTSLTIQCQVDSQVTMMFWYRQQPGQSLTLIATANQGSEATYESGFVIDKFPISRPNLTFSTLTVSNMSPEDSSIYLCSVYKRDKGTQYFGPGTRLLVL.

The J gene is TRBJ2-2, the V gene TRBV7-8; D possibly corresponds to TRBD1 (5 bases). This CDR3 spans 16 amino acids. Germline lookup yields CDR1 SGHVS and CDR2 FQNEAQ. The V end was cut by 3 bases, the J end by 2 bases, with 13 bases between. The CDR3 loop reads CASSFLGRANTGELFF. The CDR3 bases are TGTGCCAGCAGCTTTCTTGGCAGGGCCAACACCGGGGAGCTGTTTTTT.

The J gene is TRBJ1-2, the V gene TRBV11-2; TRBD1 is a possible D gene (6 bases). CDR1 and CDR2 (germline): SGHAT, FQNNGV. CDR3 size: 16 residues. Trimming pared 0 bases from V and 4 bases from J, leaving 15 bases between. The CDR3 DNA reads TGTGCCAGCAGCTTAGATCGGGGGGCGCTGGGCTATGGCTACACCTTC. This sequence encodes CASSLDRGALGYGYTF.

The genes are TRBV15 and TRBJ1-1; 7 bases fit TRBD1. Trimming cost V 5 bases and J 1 base; bases outside gene matches: 4. Germline lookup yields CDR1 LNHNV and CDR2 YYDKDF (reference sequence). The CDR3 contains 14 residues. The CDR3, as DNA: TGTGCCACCAGCCCACGACAGGGGAACACTGAAGCTTTCTTT. It specifies CATSPRQGNTEAFF.

The rearrangement joins TRBV13 to TRBJ2-7; TRBD2 aligns across 7 bases. J lost 3 bases, V lost 2 bases, and 10 bases had no gene match. Germline V lookup: CDR1 PRHDT, CDR2 FYEKMQ (reference sequence). CDR3 length equals 16 residues. The CDR3 sequence is CASSLSGAPRGYEQYF. The DNA for the CDR3 is TGTGCCAGCAGCTTAAGCGGGGCTCCCCGAGGCTACGAGCAGTACTTC.

This chain joins TRBV5-6 and TRBJ2-7, with 10 positions matching TRBD1. The CDR3 runs to 15 residues. V was clipped by 6 bases and J by 3 bases; unmatched bases: 9. The germline V gene encodes CDR1 SGHDT and CDR2 YYEEEE. The DNA of the CDR3 is TGTGCCAGCAAGCGCGGAGACAGGGGGCTCTACGAGCAGTACTTC. Amino acid sequence: CASKRGDRGLYEQYF.

The CDR3 is CASSPSRSSYEQYF. In DNA form, the CDR3 reads TGTGCCAGCTCACCATCGAGAAGCTCCTACGAGCAGTACTTC. The chain joins TRBV18 to TRBJ2-7; D remains ambiguous. This CDR3 is built from 14 residues. V was trimmed by 2 bases and J by 0 bases, leaving 8 bases between them. Germline V gene lookup returns CDR1 KGHSH and CDR2 LQKENI. Full variable domain (outside the CDR3, taken from reference TRBV18 and TRBJ2-7): NAGVMQNPRHLVRRRGQEARLRCSPMKGHSHVYWYRQLPEEGLKFMVYLQKENIIDESGMPKERFSAEFPKEGPSILRIQQVVRGDSAAYFCASSPSRSSYEQYFGPGTRLTVT.

The V call is TRBV7-8, the J call TRBJ1-5; 7 bases align to TRBD1. Trimming at V came to 5 bases and at J to 0 bases, leaving 4 bases not matched to a gene. The CDR3 is made up of 15 amino acids. The V gene's germline CDR1 is SGHVS and CDR2 FQNEAQ. The chain's CDR3 is CASSPNRGSNQPQHF. The DNA for the CDR3 is TGTGCCAGCAGCCCCAACAGGGGTAGCAATCAGCCCCAGCATTTT.

The rearrangement joins TRBV5-5 to TRBJ2-1; D is ambiguous. The V gene lost 4 bases and the J gene lost 4 bases, with 12 bases spanning the gap. CDR3 length: 14 amino acids. Germline assignment: CDR1 SGHKS and CDR2 YYEKEE (reference sequence). CDR3 sequence: CASSPAVRYNEQFF. The CDR3 region has the DNA TGTGCCAGCAGCCCGGCGGTGAGGTACAATGAGCAGTTCTTC.

This chain uses TRBV27 with TRBJ2-7; the match to TRBD1 covers 7 bases. The CDR3 has 14 amino acids. The germline CDR1 and CDR2 sequences are MNHEY and SMNVEV (reference sequence). Trimming removed 7 bases from V and 5 bases from J; junction bases left unmatched: 11. The CDR3 protein is CASKKQGLDNEQYF. As DNA, the CDR3 is TGTGCCAGCAAAAAACAGGGGCTTGACAACGAGCAGTACTTC.

The rearrangement links TRBV28 to TRBJ1-1; D gene uncertain. Germline V gene lookup returns CDR1 MDHEN and CDR2 SYDVKM. The CDR3 spans 14 residues. V lost 7 bases and J 1 base, leaving 13 bases between the germline ends. CDR3 amino acids: CASIPQSPNTEAFF. In DNA, the CDR3 is TGTGCCAGCATACCACAGTCCCCGAACACTGAAGCTTTCTTT.

This clone occurred once. In DNA form, the CDR3 reads TGTGCCAGCAGCTTATCGCGCCGAAACACCATATATTTT. Amino acids: CASSLSRRNTIYF. The chain recombines TRBV7-8 with TRBJ1-3; D uncertain. Trimming took 2 bases from V and 5 from J, leaving 7 bases between them. The CDR3 has 13 amino acids. Germline CDR1 and CDR2: SGHVS and FQNEAQ.